This entry describes one T cell receptor beta chain. Antigen: not known. Sequenced by immunoSEQ multiplex PCR; TCRdb stores in-frame clones only, minus some. The table shows about 820,000 clones, with roughly 92% occurring only once. The naive CD8 subset, CD45RO-negative cells positively selected for CCR7, excluded terminally differentiated effector memory CD45RA+ cells. The entry originates in a study of shared clonotypes between healthy human individuals. Findings and caveats of the study: Naive subsets typically showed greater estimated richness than memory subsets. Apart from blood, nothing was sampled; tissue repertoires likely differ.

Per the germline V gene, CDR1 is SGDLS and CDR2 is YYNGEE. The V and J ends lost 0 bases and 8 bases respectively, with 11 bases between them. The CDR3 spans 14 residues. The sample consisted of naive CD8+ T cells sorted from blood. The chain is built from TRBV9 and TRBJ2-2, with D tentatively TRBD1 (5 bases). The sequence derives from a man aged 25 to 45 in good health. The CDR3 reads CASSVERGLGELFF. CDR3 in DNA: TGTGCCAGCAGCGTAGAAAGGGGATTGGGGGAGCTGTTTTTT.